These 19 T cell receptor beta chains came from one sample sequenced in a study of PD-L1 blockade in urothelial cancer. Data came from immunoSEQ multiplex PCR; TCRdb stores just in-frame clones and leaves some out. Here the sample spans around 45,000 clones, around 89% being singletons. Here the sequenced sample was PBMCs, taken around atezolizumab (anti-PD-L1) treatment. All receptors come from a woman aged 55-69 years with urothelial cancer.

The chain carries TRBV12-5 and TRBJ2-5, with 7 nucleotides matching TRBD1. The CDR3 loop spans 16 amino acids. Germline trimming cut 1 base from V and 3 bases from J; bases unmatched to any gene: 8. CDR1 is LGHNT, CDR2 FRNRAP, per germline. The CDR3 nucleotides read TGTGCTAGTGGTTTGGCAACCGGGACAGAGAAAGAGACCCAGTACTTC. Amino acids: CASGLATGTEKETQYF.

The chain carries TRBV11-3 and TRBJ1-3, with D hard to call. CDR3 length: 14 residues. Trimming removed 1 base at V and 0 bases at J, with 4 bases between. Germline V lookup: CDR1 SGHNT, CDR2 YENEEA. CDR3 DNA: TGTGCCAGCAGCTTAGGGCCCTCTGGAAACACCATATATTTT. This gives the protein CASSLGPSGNTIYF.

The chain links TRBV4-3 to TRBJ2-1, with 12 bases aligning to TRBD2. After removal of 4 bases from V and 8 bases from J, the junction contained 9 bases not matched to a gene. The CDR3 has 16 residues. The V gene's germline CDR1 is LGHNA and CDR2 YSLEER. The CDR3 is CASSRVWTSGIYEQFF. The CDR3 bases are TGCGCCAGCAGCCGAGTCTGGACTAGCGGGATATATGAGCAGTTCTTC.

The chain links TRBV7-8 to TRBJ1-4; 10 bases fit TRBD1. The CDR3 is made up of 16 amino acids. Germline loops: CDR1 SGHVS, CDR2 FQNEAQ. Trimming took 0 bases from V and 8 from J; bases not matched to a gene: 6. CDR3 nucleotides: TGTGCCAGCAGCTTAGCGCACGGGACAGGGGCCGAAAAACTGTTTTTT. This codes for CASSLAHGTGAEKLFF.

The V gene is TRBV5-5, the J gene TRBJ2-7, with D maybe TRBD2 (6 bases). Per the germline V gene, CDR1 is SGHKS and CDR2 is YYEKEE (reference sequence). V was trimmed by 4 bases and J by 2 bases, leaving 13 bases between them. CDR3 length: 14 amino acids. The CDR3 nucleotides are TGTGCCAGCAGCGTATTCGGGGGTACCTACGAGCAGTACTTC. Residues: CASSVFGGTYEQYF.

The rearrangement links TRBV5-4 to TRBJ2-3; possible D gene TRBD2, 7 bases. The germline V gene encodes CDR1 SGHNT and CDR2 YYREEE (reference sequence). The length of the CDR3 is 14 residues. V lost 6 bases and J 2 bases, leaving 13 bases between the germline ends. The CDR3 DNA follows: TGTGCCAGCACCAAGGGGGGGTTCACAGATACGCAGTATTTT. Translation gives CASTKGGFTDTQYF.

The rearrangement uses TRBV21-1 and TRBJ2-5; no DNA check was done on the table's D call, TRBD2. TRBV21-1 is a listed pseudogene. CDR3 length: 22 residues. This CDR3 reads CASSRKGSTGLRSGGREETQYF. The CDR3 nucleotides read TGTGCCAGCAGCAGAAAGGGGTCGACGGGTTTAAGGTCGGGAGGGCGGGAAGAGACCCAGTACTTC.

In this sample, this clone turned up once. The CDR3 coding sequence is TGTGCCAGCAGTTTACAGGACACTGAAGCTTTCTTT. Its protein product is CASSLQDTEAFF. This chain links TRBV5-8 with TRBJ1-1, with D perhaps matching TRBD1 (5 bases). Trimming stripped 5 bases from V and 3 bases from J, with 8 bases between. CDR3 length: 12 residues. CDR1 is SGHTS and CDR2 is YDEGEE in the germline V gene.

The rearrangement links TRBV9 to TRBJ2-5; 9 bases map to TRBD2. Germline-derived CDR1 and CDR2 are SGDLS and YYNGEE. V dropped 0 bases and J dropped 0; count of bases not matched to a gene: 12. The CDR3 runs to 19 residues. CDR3 DNA: TGTGCCAGCAGCGTAGAACAGGGAGGCGCGGGAGGGTACCAAGAGACCCAGTACTTC. This codes for CASSVEQGGAGGYQETQYF.

This clone was seen only a few times. The chain recombines TRBV4-1 with TRBJ1-6; TRBD1 matches at 9 bases. The CDR3 contains 16 residues. The ends lost 1 base at V and 9 bases at J; junction bases unmatched: 7. CDR1 and CDR2 from the germline V gene are MGHRA and YSYEKL. Here the CDR3 DNA reads TGCGCCAGCAGCCAAGCGGGACAGGGCGGAAGTTCACCCCTCCACTTT. This encodes CASSQAGQGGSSPLHF.

This chain connects TRBV7-3 to TRBJ1-1; D not resolved. CDR3 length equals 13 residues. The V gene's germline CDR1 is SGHTA and CDR2 FQGTGA. With 3 bases removed from V and 3 bases from J, the gap between germline ends came to 8 bases. In nucleotides, the CDR3 is TGTGCCAGCAGCTTCGGTGTAGACACTGAAGCTTTCTTT. Protein: CASSFGVDTEAFF.

The rearrangement uses TRBV2 and TRBJ2-7; the D gene is possibly TRBD2 (6 bases). CDR3 length: 15 residues. CDR1 SNHLY and CDR2 FYNNEI come from the germline V gene. The V end lost 5 bases, the J end lost 0 bases, and 14 bases lay between the germline ends. The CDR3 bases are TGTGCCAGCAGTCTGGGCGGGGCAAGCTCCTACGAGCAGTACTTC. This encodes CASSLGGASSYEQYF. The full variable domain, completed using reference TRBV2 and TRBJ2-7, is EPEVTQTPSHQVTQMGQEVILRCVPISNHLYFYWYRQILGQKVEFLVSFYNNEISEKSEIFDDQFSVERPDGSNFTLKIRSTKLEDSAMYFCASSLGGASSYEQYFGPGTRLTVT.

DNA of the CDR3: TGTGCCAGCATTGGACTAGCGGGAGGGATCAATGAGCAGTTCTTC. It is translated as CASIGLAGGINEQFF. The chain carries TRBV2 and TRBJ2-1, with 15 bases lining up with TRBD2. Germline CDR1 is SNHLY and CDR2 is FYNNEI. The length of the CDR3 is 15 residues. V dropped 7 bases and J dropped 6; count of bases not matched to a gene: 4.

The rearrangement joins TRBV13 to TRBJ2-3; 7 nucleotides line up with TRBD1. From germline, CDR1 is PRHDT and CDR2 FYEKMQ (reference sequence). The CDR3 spans 16 residues. With V trimmed by 4 bases and J by 3 bases, 10 bases remained unmatched. DNA for the CDR3: TGTGCCAGCAGCTCACGACAGGGACGCCCTACAGATACGCAGTATTTT. Translated, it gives CASSSRQGRPTDTQYF. The entire variable domain, with the rest obtained from reference TRBV13 and TRBJ2-3, is as follows: AAGVIQSPRHLIKEKRETATLKCYPIPRHDTVYWYQQGPGQDPQFLISFYEKMQSDKGSIPDRFSAQQFSDYHSELNMSSLELGDSALYFCASSSRQGRPTDTQYFGPGTRLTVL.

V is TRBV4-3 and J is TRBJ2-3, with 8 bases aligning to TRBD1. J lost 1 base, V lost 3 bases, and 6 bases had no gene match. Germline loops: CDR1 LGHNA, CDR2 YSLEER. The CDR3 sequence is 16 residues long. CDR3 DNA: TGCGCCAGCAGCCACCGGACAGGGTGGCGCACAGATACGCAGTATTTT. It translates to CASSHRTGWRTDTQYF.

The chain links TRBV19 to TRBJ1-1, with 7 bases fitting TRBD1. Germline assignment: CDR1 LNHDA and CDR2 SQIVND (reference sequence). V was pared by 4 bases and J by 0 bases, with 2 bases of the junction left unmatched. The CDR3 sequence is 14 residues long. CDR3 nucleotide sequence: TGTGCCAGTAGTACGGGACAGTTGAACACTGAAGCTTTCTTT. Its protein is CASSTGQLNTEAFF.

This chain connects TRBV20-1 to TRBJ2-7; no reliable D call. Trimming took off 7 bases at V and 5 bases at J, with 6 bases between the two ends. This CDR3 is 9 amino acids long. Germline V gene data show CDR1 as DFQATT and CDR2 as SNEGSKA (reference sequence). In nucleotides, the CDR3 is TGCAGTGTCCTAAACGAGCAGTACTTC. Its protein is CSVLNEQYF.

V is TRBV7-6 and J is TRBJ2-1; 7 bases fit TRBD2. CDR3 size: 16 residues. With V trimmed by 1 base and J by 2 bases, 5 bases remained unmatched. The V gene's germline CDR1 is SGHVS and CDR2 FNYEAQ. The DNA for the CDR3 is TGTGCCAGCAGCTTAGAGGTGGCGGGGGCCTACAATGAGCAGTTCTTC. Its protein is CASSLEVAGAYNEQFF.

The rearrangement uses TRBV6-5 and TRBJ2-5; D is possibly TRBD1 (6 bases). CDR3 size: 14 residues. CDR1 and CDR2 from the germline V gene are MNHEY and SVGAGI. V was pared by 7 bases and J by 5 bases, with 17 bases between. This CDR3 reads CASTKHHQGETQYF. The CDR3 nucleotides read TGTGCCAGCACCAAACACCATCAGGGGGAGACCCAGTACTTC.